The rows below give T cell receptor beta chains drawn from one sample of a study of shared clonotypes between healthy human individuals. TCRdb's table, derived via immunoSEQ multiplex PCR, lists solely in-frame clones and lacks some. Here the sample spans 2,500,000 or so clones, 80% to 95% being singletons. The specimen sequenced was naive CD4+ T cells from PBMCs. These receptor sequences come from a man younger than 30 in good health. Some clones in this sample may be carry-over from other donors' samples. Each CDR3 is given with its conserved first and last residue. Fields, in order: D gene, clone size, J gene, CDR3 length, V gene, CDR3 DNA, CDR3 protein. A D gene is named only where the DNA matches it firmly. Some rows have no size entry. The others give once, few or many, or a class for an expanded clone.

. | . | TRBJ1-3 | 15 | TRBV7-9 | TGTGCCAGCAGCTTGGGGGCCGGGGATGGAAACACCATATATTTT | CASSLGAGDGNTIYF
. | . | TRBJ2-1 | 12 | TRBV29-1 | TGCAGCGTTGAACAGCCCTACTCTGAGCAGTTCTTC | CSVEQPYSEQFF
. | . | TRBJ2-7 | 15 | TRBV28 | TGTGCCAGCAGTTTGGGGGGGACAGGCCCCTACGAGCAGTACTTC | CASSLGGTGPYEQYF
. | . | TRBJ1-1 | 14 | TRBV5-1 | TGCGCCAGCAGCTCTCTCGGGGGTAGCACTGAAGCTTTCTTT | CASSSLGGSTEAFF
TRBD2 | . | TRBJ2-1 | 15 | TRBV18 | TGTGCCAGCTCACCAATGGGACTAGTATCTCATGAGCAGTTCTTC | CASSPMGLVSHEQFF
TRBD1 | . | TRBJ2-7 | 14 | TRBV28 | TGTGCCAGCAGCGTACAGGGGGCATGGTACGAGCAGTACTTC | CASSVQGAWYEQYF
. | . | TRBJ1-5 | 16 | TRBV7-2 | TGTGCCAGCAGCTTAAGACCCCCCCAGGGCAATCAGCCCCAGCATTTT | CASSLRPPQGNQPQHF
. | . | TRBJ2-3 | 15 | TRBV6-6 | TGTGCCAGCAGAACTTCCCGGGACTTGGGGAATACGCAGTATTTT | CASRTSRDLGNTQYF
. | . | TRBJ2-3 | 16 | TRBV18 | TGTGCCAGCTCACCACCGTCTGGACAGAATCCTTTCCTGCAGTATTTT | CASSPPSGQNPFLQYF
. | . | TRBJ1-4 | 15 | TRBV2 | TGTGCCAGCAGAGTTTCGGGACTGAGAAATGAAAAACTGTTTTTT | CASRVSGLRNEKLFF
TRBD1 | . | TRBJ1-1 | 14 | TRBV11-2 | TGTGCCAGCAGCTCGGACAGGGGCAGCACTGAAGCTTTCTTT | CASSSDRGSTEAFF
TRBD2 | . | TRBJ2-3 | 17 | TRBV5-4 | TGTGCCACCGCCGGGCAGAGAGGACTAGCGGCCCCGAATACGCAGTATTTT | CATAGQRGLAAPNTQYF
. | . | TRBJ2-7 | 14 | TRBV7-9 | TGTGCCAGCAGCTTAACTGGCCAAACCTACGAGCAGTACTTC | CASSLTGQTYEQYF
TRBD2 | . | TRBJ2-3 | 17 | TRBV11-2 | TGTGCCAGCAGCCCCGGGACTAGCGGGATACCAACAGATACGCAGTATTTT | CASSPGTSGIPTDTQYF
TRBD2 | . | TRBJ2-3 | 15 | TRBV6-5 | TGTGCCAGCAGAAGACTAGCGGGAGGGACAGATACGCAGTATTTT | CASRRLAGGTDTQYF
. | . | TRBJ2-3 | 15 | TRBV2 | TGTGCCAGCAGCCGGGACGGGCCAGTGGTGGATACGCAGTATTTT | CASSRDGPVVDTQYF
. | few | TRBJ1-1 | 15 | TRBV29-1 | TGCAGCGTTGTGTTTGCAGGGGCTCGTGGCACTGAAGCTTTCTTT | CSVVFAGARGTEAFF
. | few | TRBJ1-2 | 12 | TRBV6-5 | TGTGCCAGCAAGAAACAGGGAGGCGGCTACACCTTC | CASKKQGGGYTF
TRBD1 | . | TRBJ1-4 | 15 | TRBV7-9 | TGTGCCAGCAGCTCGGACAGGGGGCAGGGTGAAAAACTGTTTTTT | CASSSDRGQGEKLFF
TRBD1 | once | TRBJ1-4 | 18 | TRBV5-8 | TGTGCCAGCAGCTTTACGGGACAGGGCTTTTTAACTAATGAAAAACTGTTTTTT | CASSFTGQGFLTNEKLFF
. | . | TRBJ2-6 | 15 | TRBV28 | TGTGCCAGCAGTTTAACTGGTCCAGGGGCCAACGTCCTGACTTTC | CASSLTGPGANVLTF
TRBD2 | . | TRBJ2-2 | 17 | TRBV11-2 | TGTGCCAGCAGCTCGACTAGCGGGAGGGCCTGGGTCGGGGAGCTGTTTTTT | CASSSTSGRAWVGELFF
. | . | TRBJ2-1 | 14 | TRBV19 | TGTGCCAGTAGTATAGGGGGGGCTTACAATGAGCAGTTCTTC | CASSIGGAYNEQFF
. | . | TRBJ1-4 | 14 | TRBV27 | TGTGCCAGCAGTTTATGGGGCCCTAATGAAAAACTGTTTTTT | CASSLWGPNEKLFF
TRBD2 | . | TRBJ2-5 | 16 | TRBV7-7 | TGTGCCAGCAGCTTAGGACCCTCTAGCGGTGGGGAGACCCAGTACTTC | CASSLGPSSGGETQYF
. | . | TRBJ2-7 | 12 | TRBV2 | TGTGCCAGCAGTTTCTTCTCCTACGAGCAGTACTTC | CASSFFSYEQYF
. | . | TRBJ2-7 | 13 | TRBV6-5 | TGTGCCAGCAGGTCCGGGGCTCCGCCCGTTGAGTACTTC | CASRSGAPPVEYF
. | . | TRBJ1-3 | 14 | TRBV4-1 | TGCGCCAGCAGCCAAGAAGGACGGGCAAACACCATATATTTT | CASSQEGRANTIYF
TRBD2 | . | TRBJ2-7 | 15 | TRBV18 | TGTGCCAGCTCGCTCCTAGCGGGAGGCACCTACGAGCAGTACTTC | CASSLLAGGTYEQYF
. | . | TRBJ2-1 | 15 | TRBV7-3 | TGTGCCAGCAGCTTCCCCGGGAGCGGGTTAAATGAGCAGTTCTTC | CASSFPGSGLNEQFF
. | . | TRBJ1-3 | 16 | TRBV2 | TGTGCCAGCAGTGAAGCGCTTGTCCTATCTGGAAACACCATATATTTT | CASSEALVLSGNTIYF
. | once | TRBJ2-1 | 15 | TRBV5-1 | TGCGCCAGCAGCCCTGGGGACAATACCTACAATGAGCAGTTCTTC | CASSPGDNTYNEQFF
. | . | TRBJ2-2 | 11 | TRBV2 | TGTGCCAGCAGTGGAACGAAGGAGCTGTTTTTT | CASSGTKELFF
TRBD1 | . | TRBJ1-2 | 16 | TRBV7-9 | TGTGCCAGCAGCCACGCGGACAGGGAGGCTAACTATGGCTACACCTTC | CASSHADREANYGYTF
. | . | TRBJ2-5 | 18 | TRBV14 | TGTGCCAGCAGCCAAGATGTTATACGGGGATTCGGCCAAGAGACCCAGTACTTC | CASSQDVIRGFGQETQYF
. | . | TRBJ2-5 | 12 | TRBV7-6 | TGTGCCAGCAGCTTCTCTTCGGAGACCCAGTACTTC | CASSFSSETQYF
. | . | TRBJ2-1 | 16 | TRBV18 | TGTGCCAGCTCACCTCGGGGGGGACAGAGATACAATGAGCAGTTCTTC | CASSPRGGQRYNEQFF
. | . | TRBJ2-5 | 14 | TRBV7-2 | TGTGCCAGCAGCTTAGCGGGTAGCGCAGAGACCCAGTACTTC | CASSLAGSAETQYF
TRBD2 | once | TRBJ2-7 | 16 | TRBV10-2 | TGCGCCAGCAGTGGAAAGGTGGGACTAGCGCCCTACGAGCAGTACTTC | CASSGKVGLAPYEQYF
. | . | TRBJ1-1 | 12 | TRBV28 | TGTGCCAGCAGTTTCCCCGGGTCCGAGGCTTTCTTT | CASSFPGSEAFF
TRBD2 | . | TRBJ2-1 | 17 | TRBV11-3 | TGTGCCAGCAGCACCTCCGGGGGGGGGAGCTCCTACAATGAGCAGTTCTTC | CASSTSGGGSSYNEQFF
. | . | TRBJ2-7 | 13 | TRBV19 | TGTGCCAGTAGCAGACAGGCCCCCTACGAGCAGTACTTC | CASSRQAPYEQYF
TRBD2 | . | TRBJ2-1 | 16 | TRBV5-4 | TGTGCCAGCAGCTTGGCTAGCGGCAATACCTACAATGAGCAGTTCTTC | CASSLASGNTYNEQFF
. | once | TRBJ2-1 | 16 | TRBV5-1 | TGCGCCAGCAGCACAGGCCGGGCCTCGATCAACAATGAGCAGTTCTTC | CASSTGRASINNEQFF
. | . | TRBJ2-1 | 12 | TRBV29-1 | TGCAGCATTCAGGACCCCTACAATGAGCAGTTCTTC | CSIQDPYNEQFF
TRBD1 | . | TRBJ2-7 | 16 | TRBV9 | TGTGCCAGCAGCGTACACGCGGGACAGGGGATGTACGAGCAGTACTTC | CASSVHAGQGMYEQYF
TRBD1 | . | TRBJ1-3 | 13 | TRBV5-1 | TGCGCCAGCACCGACAGGGGTGGAAACACCATATATTTT | CASTDRGGNTIYF
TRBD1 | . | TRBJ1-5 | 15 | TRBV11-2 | TGTGCCAGCAGCAGCGCAGGGGGCGCAGATCAGCCCCAGCATTTT | CASSSAGGADQPQHF
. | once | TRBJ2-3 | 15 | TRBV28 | TGTGCCAGCAGTTTATTTTGGGAGGAGACAGATACGCAGTATTTT | CASSLFWEETDTQYF
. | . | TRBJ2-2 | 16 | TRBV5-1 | TGCGCCAGCAGCTTGCGGACGGGAGAAAACACCGGGGAGCTGTTTTTT | CASSLRTGENTGELFF
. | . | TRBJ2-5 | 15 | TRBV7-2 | TGTGCCAGCAGCTTAGTGGGTCCGGGTGGGGAGACCCAGTACTTC | CASSLVGPGGETQYF
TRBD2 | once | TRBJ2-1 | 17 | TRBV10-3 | TGTGCCATCAGTGAGTCTTCCGGGACTAGCGGGGACAATGAGCAGTTCTTC | CAISESSGTSGDNEQFF
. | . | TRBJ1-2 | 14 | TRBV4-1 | TGCGCCAGCAGCCAACTTCAAGAGAAGGCTGGCTACACCTTC | CASSQLQEKAGYTF
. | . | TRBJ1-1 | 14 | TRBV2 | TGTGCCAGCAGTTCCAGTCGAATGAACACTGAAGCTTTCTTT | CASSSSRMNTEAFF
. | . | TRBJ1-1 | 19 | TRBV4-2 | TGTGCCAGCAGCCATCCTATGAAGTCGCAGGGTTCAGGGAACACTGAAGCTTTCTTT | CASSHPMKSQGSGNTEAFF
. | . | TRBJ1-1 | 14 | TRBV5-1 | TGCGCCAGCAGCTTGGTGTCAGGGAACACTGAAGCTTTCTTT | CASSLVSGNTEAFF
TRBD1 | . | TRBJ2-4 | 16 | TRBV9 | TGTGCCAGCAGCGCCGGGACAGCTTTAGCCAAAAACATTCAGTACTTC | CASSAGTALAKNIQYF